The 5 T cell receptor beta chains below were found in one sample sequenced in a study of blood T cell repertoires in COVID-19. Generated by immunoSEQ multiplex PCR, the TCRdb table keeps only in-frame clones and is missing some. The sample holds 200,000 to 300,000 clones, approximately 81% seen once. Specimen: peripheral blood. All receptors derive from a man in his 60s with acute or convalescent COVID-19.

This clone was picked up a small number of times. This chain connects TRBV4-3 to TRBJ2-3; D is perhaps TRBD1 (6 bases). Trimming took off 4 bases at V and 2 bases at J, with 19 bases between the two ends. This CDR3 is built from 17 residues. Germline V gene lookup returns CDR1 LGHNA and CDR2 YSLEER. This CDR3 reads CASSPQGRGRFTDTQYF. CDR3 nucleotide sequence: TGCGCCAGCAGCCCCCAGGGCAGGGGCAGGTTCACAGATACGCAGTATTTT.

CDR3 region: CASRGTGDQPQHF. In DNA form, the CDR3 reads TGTGCCAGCAGAGGGACAGGAGATCAGCCCCAGCATTTT. The V call is TRBV28, the J call TRBJ1-5; 8 nucleotides align to TRBD1. CDR1 MDHEN and CDR2 SYDVKM come from the germline V gene. The CDR3 contains 13 residues. The V gene end was trimmed by 6 bases and the J gene end by 5 bases; junction bases not matched to a gene: 3.

This clone was seen once. This chain joins TRBV19 and TRBJ2-2; D gene uncertain. V was trimmed by 5 bases and J by 1 base, leaving 17 bases between them. Germline assignment: CDR1 LNHDA and CDR2 SQIVND (reference sequence). This CDR3 comprises 17 residues. In nucleotides, the CDR3 is TGTGCCAGTAGTCCTCTGGAAATGACTCGGAACACCGGGGAGCTGTTTTTT. Translated: CASSPLEMTRNTGELFF.

The J gene is TRBJ2-4, the V gene TRBV28; 10 nucleotides line up with TRBD2. Looked up from germline, CDR1 is MDHEN and CDR2 is SYDVKM. The CDR3 length is 15 residues. With V trimmed by 10 bases and J by 0 bases, 6 bases remained unmatched. In nucleotides, the CDR3 is TGTGCCACCCAACTAGCGGGACAAGCCAAAAACATTCAGTACTTC. It yields the protein CATQLAGQAKNIQYF.

The rearrangement joins TRBV4-3 to TRBJ2-2, with 13 bases fitting TRBD2. This CDR3 contains 19 residues. J gave up 5 bases and V 0 bases, and 9 bases lay outside the gene matches. Per the germline V gene, CDR1 is LGHNA and CDR2 is YSLEER. CDR3 loop: CASSQDWVLAGGPTGELFF. CDR3 bases: TGCGCCAGCAGCCAAGATTGGGTACTAGCGGGAGGGCCTACCGGGGAGCTGTTTTTT.